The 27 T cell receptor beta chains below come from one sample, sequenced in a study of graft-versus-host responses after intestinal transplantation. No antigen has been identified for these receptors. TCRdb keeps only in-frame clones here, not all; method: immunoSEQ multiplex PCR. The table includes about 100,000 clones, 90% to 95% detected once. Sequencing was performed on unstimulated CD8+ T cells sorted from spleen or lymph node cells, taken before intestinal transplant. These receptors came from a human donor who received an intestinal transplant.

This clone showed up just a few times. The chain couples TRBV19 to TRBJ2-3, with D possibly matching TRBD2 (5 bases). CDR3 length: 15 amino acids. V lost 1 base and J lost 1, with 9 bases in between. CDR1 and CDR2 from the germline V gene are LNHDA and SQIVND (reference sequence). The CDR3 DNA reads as TGTGCCAGTAGTATAGGAGGGTCCGGCACAGATACGCAGTATTTT. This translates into CASSIGGSGTDTQYF.

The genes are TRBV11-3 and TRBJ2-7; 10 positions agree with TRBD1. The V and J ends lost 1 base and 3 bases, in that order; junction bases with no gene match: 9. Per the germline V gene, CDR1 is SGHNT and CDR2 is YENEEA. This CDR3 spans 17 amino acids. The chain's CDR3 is CASSLGVPGQGNYEQYF. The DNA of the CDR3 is TGTGCCAGCAGCTTAGGTGTACCGGGACAGGGGAACTACGAGCAGTACTTC.

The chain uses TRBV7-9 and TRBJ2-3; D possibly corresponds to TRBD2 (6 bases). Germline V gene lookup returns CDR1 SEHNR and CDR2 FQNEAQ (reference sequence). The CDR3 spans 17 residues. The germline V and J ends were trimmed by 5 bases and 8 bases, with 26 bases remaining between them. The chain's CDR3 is CASSNAPGPSAKGTQYF. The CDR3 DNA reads TGTGCCAGCAGCAACGCCCCGGGGCCTAGCGCAAAGGGTACGCAGTATTTT.

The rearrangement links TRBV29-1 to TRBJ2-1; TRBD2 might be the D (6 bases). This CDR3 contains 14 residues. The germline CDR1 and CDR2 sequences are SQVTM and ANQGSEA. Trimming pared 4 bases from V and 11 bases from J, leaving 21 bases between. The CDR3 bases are TGCAGCGTTGGAACACCGCCACTTGCGGGGAAGCAGTTCTTC. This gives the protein CSVGTPPLAGKQFF.

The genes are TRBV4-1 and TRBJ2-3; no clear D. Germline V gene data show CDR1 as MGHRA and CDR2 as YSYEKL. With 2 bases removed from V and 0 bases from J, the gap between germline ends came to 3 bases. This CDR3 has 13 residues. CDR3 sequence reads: CASSQSSTDTQYF. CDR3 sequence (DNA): TGCGCCAGCAGCCAATCAAGCACAGATACGCAGTATTTT.

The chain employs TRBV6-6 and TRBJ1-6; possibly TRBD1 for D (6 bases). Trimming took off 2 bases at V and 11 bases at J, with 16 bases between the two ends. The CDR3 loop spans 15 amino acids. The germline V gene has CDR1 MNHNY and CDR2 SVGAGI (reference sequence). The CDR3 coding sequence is TGTGCCAGCAGTTACCTTACAGGGAGCGGGGCACCCCTCCACTTT. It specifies CASSYLTGSGAPLHF.

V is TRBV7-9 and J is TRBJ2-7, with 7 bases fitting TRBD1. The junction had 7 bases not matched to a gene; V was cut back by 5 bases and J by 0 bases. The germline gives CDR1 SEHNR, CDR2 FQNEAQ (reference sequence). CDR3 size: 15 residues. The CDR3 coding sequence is TGTGCCAGCAGCGCCCGGGACAGTAGCTCCTACGAGCAGTACTTC. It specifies CASSARDSSSYEQYF.

The CDR3, as DNA: TGTGCCAGCAGTTTCGGGACTGGCAGCTCCTACGAGCAGTACTTC. Translation gives CASSFGTGSSYEQYF. J is TRBJ2-7 and V is TRBV6-5, with D possibly TRBD2 on 6 matching bases. The CDR3 spans 15 residues. Deletions cut 4 bases from V and 0 bases from J, with 13 bases between. CDR1 and CDR2 from the germline V gene are MNHEY and SVGAGI.

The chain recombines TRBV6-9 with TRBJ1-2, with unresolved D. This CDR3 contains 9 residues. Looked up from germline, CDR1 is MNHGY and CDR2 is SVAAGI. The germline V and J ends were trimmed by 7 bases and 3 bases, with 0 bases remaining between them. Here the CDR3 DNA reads TGTGCCAGCAACTATGGCTACACCTTC. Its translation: CASNYGYTF.

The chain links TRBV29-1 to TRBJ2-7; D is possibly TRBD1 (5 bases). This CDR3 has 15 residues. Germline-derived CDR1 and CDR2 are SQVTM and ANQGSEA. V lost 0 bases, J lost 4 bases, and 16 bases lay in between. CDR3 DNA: TGCAGCGTTGAAGATAGGTCGGGCAGGGATTACGAGCAGTACTTC. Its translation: CSVEDRSGRDYEQYF.

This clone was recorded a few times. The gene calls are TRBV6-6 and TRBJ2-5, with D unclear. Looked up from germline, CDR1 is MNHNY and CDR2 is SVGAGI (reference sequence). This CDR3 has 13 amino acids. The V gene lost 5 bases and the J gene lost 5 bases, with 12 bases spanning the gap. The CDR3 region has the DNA TGTGCCAGCAGTAAGTCGAACCTGGAGACCCAGTACTTC. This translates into CASSKSNLETQYF.

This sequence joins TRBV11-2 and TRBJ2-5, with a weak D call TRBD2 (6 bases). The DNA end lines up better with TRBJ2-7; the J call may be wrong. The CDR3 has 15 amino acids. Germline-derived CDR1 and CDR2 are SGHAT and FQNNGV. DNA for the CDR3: TGTGCCAGCAGCTTAGATCCCGCTAGCGACGACGAGCAGTACTTC. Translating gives CASSLDPASDDEQYF.

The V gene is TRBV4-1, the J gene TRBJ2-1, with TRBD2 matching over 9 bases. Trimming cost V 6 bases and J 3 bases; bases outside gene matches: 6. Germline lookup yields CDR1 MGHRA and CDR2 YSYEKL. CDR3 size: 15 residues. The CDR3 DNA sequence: TGCGCCAGCAGTCCCGCGGGAGGGGGCTACAATGAGCAGTTCTTC. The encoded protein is CASSPAGGGYNEQFF.

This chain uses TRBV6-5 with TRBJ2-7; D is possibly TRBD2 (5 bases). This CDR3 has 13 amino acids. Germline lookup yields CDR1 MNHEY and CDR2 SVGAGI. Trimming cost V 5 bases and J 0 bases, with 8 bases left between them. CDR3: CASSVGGSYEQYF. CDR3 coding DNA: TGTGCCAGCAGTGTAGGAGGCTCCTACGAGCAGTACTTC.

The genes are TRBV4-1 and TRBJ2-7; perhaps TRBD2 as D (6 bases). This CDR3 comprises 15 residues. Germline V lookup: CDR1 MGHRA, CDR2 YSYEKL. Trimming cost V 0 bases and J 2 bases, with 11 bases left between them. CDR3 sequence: CASSQERGGTYEQYF. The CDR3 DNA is TGCGCCAGCAGCCAAGAACGTGGCGGGACCTACGAGCAGTACTTC.

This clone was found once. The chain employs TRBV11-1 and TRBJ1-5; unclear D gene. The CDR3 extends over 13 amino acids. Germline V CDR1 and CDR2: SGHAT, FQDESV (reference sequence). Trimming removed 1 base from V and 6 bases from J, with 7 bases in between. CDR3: CASSLGGLQPQHF. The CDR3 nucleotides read TGTGCCAGCAGCTTAGGAGGGCTTCAGCCCCAGCATTTT.

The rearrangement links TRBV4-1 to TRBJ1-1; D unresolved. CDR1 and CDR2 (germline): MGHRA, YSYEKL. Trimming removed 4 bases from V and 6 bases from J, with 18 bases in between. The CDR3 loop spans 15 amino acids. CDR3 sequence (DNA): TGCGCCAGCAGCCCGATCAAGCCCCTGGGGTCTGAAGCTTTCTTT. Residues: CASSPIKPLGSEAFF.

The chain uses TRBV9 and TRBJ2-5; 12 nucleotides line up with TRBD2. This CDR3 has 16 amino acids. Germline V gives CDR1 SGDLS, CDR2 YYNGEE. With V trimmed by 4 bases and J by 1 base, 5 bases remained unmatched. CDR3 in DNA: TGTGCCAGCAGCATACTAGCGGGGGGTTCCCAAGAGACCCAGTACTTC. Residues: CASSILAGGSQETQYF.

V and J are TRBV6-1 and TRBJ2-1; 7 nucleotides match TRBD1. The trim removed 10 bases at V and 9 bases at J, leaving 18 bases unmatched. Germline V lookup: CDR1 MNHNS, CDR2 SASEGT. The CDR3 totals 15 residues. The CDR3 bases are TGTGCCACCTCTCAAGACCCCGACTGGGACAGTGAGCAGTTCTTC. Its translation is CATSQDPDWDSEQFF.

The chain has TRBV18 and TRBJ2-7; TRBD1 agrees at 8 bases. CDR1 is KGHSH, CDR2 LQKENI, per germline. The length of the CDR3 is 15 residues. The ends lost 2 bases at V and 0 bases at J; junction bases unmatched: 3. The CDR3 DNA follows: TGTGCCAGCTCACCATCGGGACAGGTCTCCTACGAGCAGTACTTC. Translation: CASSPSGQVSYEQYF.

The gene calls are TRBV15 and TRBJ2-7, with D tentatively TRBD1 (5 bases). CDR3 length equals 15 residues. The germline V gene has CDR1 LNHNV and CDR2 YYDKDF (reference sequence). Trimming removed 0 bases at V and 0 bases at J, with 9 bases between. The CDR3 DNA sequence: TGTGCCACCAGCAGAGATCTAGGGGACTCCTACGAGCAGTACTTC. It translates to CATSRDLGDSYEQYF.

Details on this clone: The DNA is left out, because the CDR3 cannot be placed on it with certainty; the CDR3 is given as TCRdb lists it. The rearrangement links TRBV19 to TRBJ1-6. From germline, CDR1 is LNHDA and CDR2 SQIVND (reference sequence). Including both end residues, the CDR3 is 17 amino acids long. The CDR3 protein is CASSISGPGGDNSPLHF.

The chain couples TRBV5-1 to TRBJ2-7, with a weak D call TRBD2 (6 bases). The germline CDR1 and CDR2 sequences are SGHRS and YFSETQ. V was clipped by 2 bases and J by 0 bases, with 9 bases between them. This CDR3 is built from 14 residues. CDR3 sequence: CASSFGGTSYEQYF. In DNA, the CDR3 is TGCGCCAGCAGCTTCGGAGGGACCTCCTACGAGCAGTACTTC.

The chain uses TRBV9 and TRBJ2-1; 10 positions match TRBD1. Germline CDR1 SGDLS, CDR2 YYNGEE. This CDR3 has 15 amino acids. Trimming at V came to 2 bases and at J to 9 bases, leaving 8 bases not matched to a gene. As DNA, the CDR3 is TGTGCCAGCAGCGTGCAGGGGACAGGGGATGGTGAGCAGTTCTTC. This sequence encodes CASSVQGTGDGEQFF.

This CDR3 is CASSLTPDVGSPLHF. The CDR3 DNA reads as TGTGCCAGCAGTTTAACCCCGGACGTTGGTTCACCCCTCCACTTT. The V and J genes are TRBV27 and TRBJ1-6; D gene uncertain. Germline CDR1 reads MNHEY; CDR2 reads SMNVEV (reference sequence). V was trimmed by 2 bases and J by 9 bases, leaving 14 bases between them. The CDR3 is 15 residues long.

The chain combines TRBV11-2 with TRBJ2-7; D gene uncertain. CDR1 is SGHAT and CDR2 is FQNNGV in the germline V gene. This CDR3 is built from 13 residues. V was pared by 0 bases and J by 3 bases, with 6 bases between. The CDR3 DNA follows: TGTGCCAGCAGCTTAGAACCGATCTACGAGCAGTACTTC. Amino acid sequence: CASSLEPIYEQYF.

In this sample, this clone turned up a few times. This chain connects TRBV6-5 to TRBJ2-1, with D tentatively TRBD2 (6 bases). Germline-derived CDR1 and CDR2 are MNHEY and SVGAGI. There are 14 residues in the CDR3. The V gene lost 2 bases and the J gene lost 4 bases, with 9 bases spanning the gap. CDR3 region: CASSYGGDYNEQFF. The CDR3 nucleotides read TGTGCCAGCAGTTACGGAGGGGATTACAATGAGCAGTTCTTC.